These 25 T cell receptor beta chains came from one sample sequenced in a study of cytomegalovirus exposure and HLA in healthy donors (dated by TCRdb to the late 2010s). Libraries were built with the immunoSEQ multiplex PCR assay. The multiplex PCR relied on a mix of 60 forward primers for TCR Vbeta segments and 13 reverse primers for TCR Jbeta segments. The source is immuneACCESS, and TCRdb retained only in-frame sequences with V and J called. Part of the clones is not carried over; for the studies checked, unresolved V genes explain less than half of this, and the remainder is unexplained. Recorded for this sample are some 90,000 clones; about 71% of them occurred a single time. The ten largest clones capture more than 7% of the sample. The sample consisted of PBMCs. These receptors originate from a man aged 55-75 years in good health and CMV-seronegative.

This clone was counted between two and nine times. This chain joins TRBV27 and TRBJ1-1, with D perhaps TRBD1 (5 bases). CDR3 length equals 14 residues. V lost 0 bases and J lost 4, with 9 bases in between. Germline V gene lookup returns CDR1 MNHEY and CDR2 SMNVEV (reference sequence). The CDR3 DNA reads TGTGCCAGCAGTTTATCGATCGGGGGCACTGAAGCTTTCTTT. Amino acid sequence: CASSLSIGGTEAFF.

This clone was seen only a few times. The chain has TRBV28 and TRBJ1-2, with TRBD1 matching 7 bases. CDR1 MDHEN and CDR2 SYDVKM come from the germline V gene. The CDR3 contains 12 residues. Written as DNA, the CDR3 is TGTGCAAACAGGGGTGATGACTATGGCTACACCTTC. Protein sequence: CANRGDDYGYTF.

The V gene is TRBV7-9, the J gene TRBJ2-5; 8 nucleotides line up with TRBD2. Per germline, CDR1 SEHNR and CDR2 FQNEAQ (reference sequence). J lost 1 base, V lost 11 bases, and 6 bases had no gene match. This CDR3 spans 13 amino acids. CDR3 in DNA: TGTGCCGGTCTTACTAGCGGCCAAGAGACCCAGTACTTC. Protein sequence: CAGLTSGQETQYF.

This chain connects TRBV7-2 to TRBJ2-5; D is ambiguous. Germline V gene data show CDR1 as SGHTA and CDR2 as FQGNSA. Trimming took off 1 base at V and 4 bases at J, with 7 bases between the two ends. The CDR3 extends over 13 amino acids. The CDR3 coding sequence is TGTGCCAGCAGCTTAGTTCTAGGAGAGACCCAGTACTTC. The encoded protein is CASSLVLGETQYF.

As DNA, the CDR3 is TGTGCCAGCAGTGAAAGCGGGAGTACCTACGAGCAGTACTTC. It codes for CASSESGSTYEQYF. The chain joins TRBV2 to TRBJ2-7, with TRBD2 matching over 8 bases. V lost 2 bases and J lost 2; bases outside the gene matches: 2. The CDR3 contains 14 residues. The germline CDR1 and CDR2 sequences are SNHLY and FYNNEI. Full variable domain (missing parts from reference TRBV2 and TRBJ2-7): EPEVTQTPSHQVTQMGQEVILRCVPISNHLYFYWYRQILGQKVEFLVSFYNNEISEKSEIFDDQFSVERPDGSNFTLKIRSTKLEDSAMYFCASSESGSTYEQYFGPGTRLTVT.

The chain is built from TRBV6-5 and TRBJ1-3; TRBD1 agrees at 7 bases. The germline gives CDR1 MNHEY, CDR2 SVGAGI. There are 13 residues in the CDR3. Trimming took 5 bases from V and 4 from J; bases not matched to a gene: 2. DNA for the CDR3: TGTGCCAGCAGTCGGACAGGAGGAAACACCATATATTTT. It yields the protein CASSRTGGNTIYF.

V gene TRBV28 combines with J gene TRBJ2-7; D gene ambiguous. The CDR3 contains 14 residues. V lost 2 bases and J lost 2, with 10 bases in between. CDR1 MDHEN and CDR2 SYDVKM come from the germline V gene. CDR3 DNA sequence: TGTGCCAGCAGTTTACTATCTTCCCCCTACGAGCAGTACTTC. This translates into CASSLLSSPYEQYF.

The V call is TRBV28, the J call TRBJ2-7, with 16 bases fitting TRBD2. With V trimmed by 7 bases and J by 6 bases, 9 bases remained unmatched. CDR1 is MDHEN, CDR2 SYDVKM, per germline. The length of the CDR3 is 16 residues. The CDR3 DNA reads as TGTGCCAGCAAGGGACTAGCGGGAGGGCCGGACTCCGAGCAGTACTTC. This codes for CASKGLAGGPDSEQYF.

The V gene is TRBV5-6, the J gene TRBJ2-7; the D gene is possibly TRBD2 (5 bases). CDR1 and CDR2 from the germline V gene are SGHDT and YYEEEE. This CDR3 has 15 amino acids. Deletions cut 4 bases from V and 1 base from J, with 15 bases between. The CDR3 region has the DNA TGTGCCAGCAGCCGGAGGTATCGGGGTTCCTACGAGCAGTACTTC. As protein: CASSRRYRGSYEQYF. Combining the CDR3 with reference TRBV5-6 and TRBJ2-7 gives the whole variable domain DAGVTQSPTHLIKTRGQQVTLRCSPKSGHDTVSWYQQALGQGPQFIFQYYEEEERQRGNFPDRFSGHQFPNYSSELNVNALLLGDSALYLCASSRRYRGSYEQYFGPGTRLTVT.

The chain carries TRBV11-2 and TRBJ2-7; 7 bases match TRBD1. Germline CDR1 reads SGHAT; CDR2 reads FQNNGV. V dropped 5 bases and J dropped 0; count of bases not matched to a gene: 7. CDR3 size: 15 residues. The CDR3 loop is CASSHGQVSSYEQYF. CDR3 coding DNA: TGTGCCAGCAGCCACGGACAGGTTTCCTCCTACGAGCAGTACTTC.

This chain uses TRBV9 with TRBJ2-5; TRBD1 matches at 7 bases. From germline, CDR1 is SGDLS and CDR2 YYNGEE. CDR3 length: 15 amino acids. Germline trimming cut 1 base from V and 5 bases from J; bases unmatched to any gene: 8. CDR3 residues: CASSVTGTASETQYF. CDR3 sequence (DNA): TGTGCCAGCAGCGTAACCGGGACAGCCAGCGAGACCCAGTACTTC.

With regard to this clone: Other DNA sequences within the sample encode an identical CDR3. The chain links TRBV5-1 to TRBJ2-3; unclear D gene. Trimming removed 3 bases from V and 11 bases from J, with 10 bases in between. The germline V gene has CDR1 SGHRS and CDR2 YFSETQ. The CDR3 runs to 11 residues. CDR3 amino acids: CASSSDLGQYF. The CDR3 coding sequence is TGCGCCAGCAGCTCTGACTTGGGGCAGTATTTT. Complete variable domain (other parts from reference TRBV5-1 and TRBJ2-3): KAGVTQTPRYLIKTRGQQVTLSCSPISGHRSVSWYQQTPGQGLQFLFEYFSETQRNKGNFPGRFSGRQFSNSRSEMNVSTLELGDSALYLCASSSDLGQYFGPGTRLTVL.

The table lists this clone with a few counts. The chain employs TRBV20-1 and TRBJ2-7; perhaps TRBD1 as D (5 bases). The CDR3 extends over 11 amino acids. Germline CDR1 reads DFQATT; CDR2 reads SNEGSKA (reference sequence). CDR3 sequence (DNA): TGCAGCGCGACAGTTCCGTACGAGCAGTACTTC. Protein product: CSATVPYEQYF.

The chain recombines TRBV7-2 with TRBJ1-4, with 8 bases that match TRBD1. V gave up 4 bases and J gave up 4 bases; unmatched junction bases: 8. Germline values: CDR1 SGHTA, CDR2 FQGNSA. There are 16 residues in the CDR3. This CDR3 is CASSYVVGQDNEKLFF. CDR3 nucleotide sequence: TGTGCCAGCAGCTACGTAGTGGGACAGGATAATGAAAAACTGTTTTTT.

The chain employs TRBV5-1 and TRBJ1-2; D ambiguous. V gave up 0 bases and J gave up 0 bases, with 9 bases separating them. Germline CDR1 reads SGHRS; CDR2 reads YFSETQ. The CDR3 covers 15 residues. This chain's CDR3 is CASSLGAGSNYGYTF. CDR3 DNA sequence: TGCGCCAGCAGCTTGGGCGCCGGGTCTAACTATGGCTACACCTTC.

This clone was detected a few times. The V and J genes are TRBV7-2 and TRBJ2-2, with D unresolved. Trimming left V 0 bases short and J 6 bases short, with 5 bases between. The germline V gene has CDR1 SGHTA and CDR2 FQGNSA. The CDR3 length is 13 residues. The CDR3 loop reads CASSLAWPGELFF. In nucleotides, the CDR3 is TGTGCCAGCAGCTTAGCGTGGCCCGGGGAGCTGTTTTTT.

This sequence joins TRBV5-6 and TRBJ2-1; 7 bases are shared with TRBD1. Germline CDR1 SGHDT, CDR2 YYEEEE. The CDR3 has 15 residues. Trimming took 6 bases from V and 9 from J; bases not matched to a gene: 15. The CDR3 coding sequence is TGTGCCAGCAACGGACGACAGGGTTTGTCGAGTGAGCAGTTCTTC. Translation: CASNGRQGLSSEQFF.

V and J are TRBV28 and TRBJ2-3, with TRBD2 identical over 8 bases. The CDR3 extends over 17 amino acids. Looked up from germline, CDR1 is MDHEN and CDR2 is SYDVKM. Trimming cost V 6 bases and J 2 bases; bases outside gene matches: 13. In DNA, the CDR3 is TGTGCCAGCAGCTCGATGCAACTAGCGGCGGCCACAGATACGCAGTATTTT. This translates into CASSSMQLAAATDTQYF. Together with reference TRBV28 and TRBJ2-3, the CDR3 gives the full variable domain: DVKVTQSSRYLVKRTGEKVFLECVQDMDHENMFWYRQDPGLGLRLIYFSYDVKMKEKGDIPEGYSVSREKKERFSLILESASTNQTSMYLCASSSMQLAAATDTQYFGPGTRLTVL.

The rearrangement links TRBV28 to TRBJ2-1; 8 nucleotides align to TRBD1. V lost 6 bases to trimming and J lost 6 bases; unmatched junction nucleotides: 4. The germline CDR1 and CDR2 sequences are MDHEN and SYDVKM. This CDR3 is built from 13 residues. The CDR3 nucleotides read TGTGCCAGCAGAGGACAGGGTGGCAATGAGCAGTTCTTC. It encodes CASRGQGGNEQFF.

Remarks on this clone: A junction end diverges from the germline sequence, so it may reflect a read error. This sequence joins TRBV29-1 and TRBJ1-2; no reliable D call. CDR3 length equals 11 residues. Germline values: CDR1 SQVTM, CDR2 ANQGSEA. CDR3 region: CSVEENRSHEF. The CDR3 bases are TGCAGCGTTGAAGAAAACCGGTCCCACGAATTC.

The chain is built from TRBV7-2 and TRBJ2-5; the match to TRBD2 covers 13 bases. The CDR3 has 15 amino acids. The V gene's germline CDR1 is SGHTA and CDR2 FQGNSA. V lost 5 bases, J lost 5 bases, and 5 bases stayed unmatched. CDR3 protein: CASSPGLAGKETQYF. The CDR3 DNA reads TGTGCCAGCAGCCCGGGACTAGCGGGAAAGGAGACCCAGTACTTC.

The rearrangement uses TRBV25-1 and TRBJ2-5; 7 bases agree with TRBD2. V dropped 4 bases and J dropped 3; count of bases not matched to a gene: 5. This CDR3 is 14 amino acids long. Germline assignment: CDR1 MGHDK and CDR2 SYGVNS. The CDR3 protein is CASSVSGREETQYF. For the CDR3, the DNA is TGTGCCAGCAGTGTATCGGGGAGGGAAGAGACCCAGTACTTC.

The chain joins TRBV6-5 to TRBJ1-1; tentative D call: TRBD1 (6 bases). The V gene lost 6 bases and the J gene lost 5 bases, with 16 bases spanning the gap. Germline CDR1 MNHEY, CDR2 SVGAGI. The CDR3 is 14 residues long. The CDR3 loop reads CASSPTGRGTEAFF. The CDR3 region has the DNA TGTGCCAGCAGCCCCACAGGGCGAGGGACTGAAGCTTTCTTT.

The CDR3 loop is CASSEGAGPRTQHF. The CDR3 bases are TGTGCCAGCAGTGAAGGGGCGGGTCCCAGGACCCAGCATTTT. The chain is built from TRBV6-1 and TRBJ1-5; no firm D call. The CDR3 spans 14 residues. Germline V lookup: CDR1 MNHNS, CDR2 SASEGT. V lost 1 base to trimming and J lost 11 bases, with 15 bases between them.

This rearrangement joins TRBV7-2 to TRBJ2-6; 9 positions agree with TRBD1. The CDR3 has 18 residues. CDR1 is SGHTA and CDR2 is FQGNSA in the germline V gene. Trimming removed 2 bases from V and 4 bases from J; junction bases left unmatched: 9. CDR3 coding DNA: TGTGCCAGCAGCTTAAAGGGACAGGGAGGTCCCGGGGCCAACGTCCTGACTTTC. Translated: CASSLKGQGGPGANVLTF. Using reference TRBV7-2 and TRBJ2-6 for the parts outside the CDR3, the full variable domain is GAGVSQSPSNKVTEKGKDVELRCDPISGHTALYWYRQSLGQGLEFLIYFQGNSAPDKSGLPSDRFSAERTGGSVSTLTIQRTQQEDSAVYLCASSLKGQGGPGANVLTFGAGSRLTVL.